This record covers a single T cell receptor beta chain. Unique molecular identifiers were used in preparing the TCRbeta library. TCRdb called the PCR reads again in MiXCR, with one record for every CDR3 protein. The profile shows approximately 400,000 distinct CDR3 sequences, about 11% of them singletons. The sample is drawn from a study of T-cell reconstitution after alpha-beta-depleted transplantation in children. CDR1 and CDR2 from the germline V gene are MNHEY and SMNVEV (reference sequence). Trimming took 4 bases from V and 6 from J, leaving 15 bases between them. The CDR3 extends over 14 amino acids.

The sequence came from a human donor who donated a stem cell graft to a child with acute myeloid leukemia. The material was PBMCs from the stem cell graft donor, obtained from the stem cell graft. The chain has TRBV27 and TRBJ2-5; D call uncertain. Here the CDR3 DNA reads TGTGCCAGCAGTTCCCTGGGCCGTTTGAAGACCCAGTACTTC. This codes for CASSSLGRLKTQYF.